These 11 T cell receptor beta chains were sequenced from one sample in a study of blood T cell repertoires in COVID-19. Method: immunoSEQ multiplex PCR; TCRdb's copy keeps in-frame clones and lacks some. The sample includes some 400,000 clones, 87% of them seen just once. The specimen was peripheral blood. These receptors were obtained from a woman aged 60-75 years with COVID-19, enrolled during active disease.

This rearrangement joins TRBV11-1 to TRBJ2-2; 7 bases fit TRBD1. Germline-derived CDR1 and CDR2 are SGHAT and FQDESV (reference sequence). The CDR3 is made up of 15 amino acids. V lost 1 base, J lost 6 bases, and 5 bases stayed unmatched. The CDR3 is CASSLGQGKSGELFF. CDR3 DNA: TGTGCCAGCAGCTTAGGACAGGGAAAGTCCGGGGAGCTGTTTTTT.

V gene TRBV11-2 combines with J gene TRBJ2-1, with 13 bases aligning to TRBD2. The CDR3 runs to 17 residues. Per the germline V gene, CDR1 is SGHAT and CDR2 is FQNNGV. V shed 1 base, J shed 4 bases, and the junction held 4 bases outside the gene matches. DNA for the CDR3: TGTGCCAGCAGCTTAGTCTGGACTAGCGGGGGATACAATGAGCAGTTCTTC. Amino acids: CASSLVWTSGGYNEQFF.

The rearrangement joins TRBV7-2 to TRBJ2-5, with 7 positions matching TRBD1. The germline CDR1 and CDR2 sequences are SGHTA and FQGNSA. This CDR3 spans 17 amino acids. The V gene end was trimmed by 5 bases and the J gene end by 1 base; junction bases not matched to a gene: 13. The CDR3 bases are TGTGCCAGCAGCCCGAGGGGTGCGACAGGGATCCAAGAGACCCAGTACTTC. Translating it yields CASSPRGATGIQETQYF.

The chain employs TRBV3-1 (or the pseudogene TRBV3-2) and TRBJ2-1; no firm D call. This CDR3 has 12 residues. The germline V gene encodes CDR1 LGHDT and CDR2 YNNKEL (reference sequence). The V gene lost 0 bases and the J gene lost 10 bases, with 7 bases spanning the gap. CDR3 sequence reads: CASSQDPKEQFF. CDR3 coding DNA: TGTGCCAGCAGCCAAGATCCAAAAGAGCAGTTCTTC.

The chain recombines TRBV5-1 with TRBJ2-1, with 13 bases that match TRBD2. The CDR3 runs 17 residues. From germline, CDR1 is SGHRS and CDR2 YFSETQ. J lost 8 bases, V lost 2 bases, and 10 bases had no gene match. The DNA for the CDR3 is TGCGCCAGCAGCTTTTCACTAGCGGGGGGGCCTTCGGATGAGCAGTTCTTC. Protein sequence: CASSFSLAGGPSDEQFF.

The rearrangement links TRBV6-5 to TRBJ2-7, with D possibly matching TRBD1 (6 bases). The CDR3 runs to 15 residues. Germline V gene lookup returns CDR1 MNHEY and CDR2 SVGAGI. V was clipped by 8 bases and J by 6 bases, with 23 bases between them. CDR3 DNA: TGTGCCAGCCAGACGTGGGGCAGGGGAAACGGCGAGCAGTACTTC. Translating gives CASQTWGRGNGEQYF.

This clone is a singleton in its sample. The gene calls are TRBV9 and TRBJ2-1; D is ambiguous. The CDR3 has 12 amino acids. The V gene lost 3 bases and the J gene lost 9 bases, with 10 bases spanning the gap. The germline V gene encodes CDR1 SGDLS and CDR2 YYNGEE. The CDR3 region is CASSGDFGEQFF. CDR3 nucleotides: TGTGCCAGCAGCGGAGATTTTGGTGAGCAGTTCTTC.

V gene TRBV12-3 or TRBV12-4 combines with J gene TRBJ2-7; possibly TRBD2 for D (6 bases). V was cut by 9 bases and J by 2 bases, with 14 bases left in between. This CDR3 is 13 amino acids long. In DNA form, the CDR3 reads TGTGCCAGTCGAATGGCGGGGACCTACGAGCAGTACTTC. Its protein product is CASRMAGTYEQYF.

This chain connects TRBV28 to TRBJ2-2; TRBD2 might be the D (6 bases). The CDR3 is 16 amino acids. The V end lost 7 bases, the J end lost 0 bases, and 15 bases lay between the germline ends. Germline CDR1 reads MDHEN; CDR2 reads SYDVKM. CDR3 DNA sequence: TGTGCCAGCACCGAGTATCGGGGGACGAACACCGGGGAGCTGTTTTTT. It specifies CASTEYRGTNTGELFF. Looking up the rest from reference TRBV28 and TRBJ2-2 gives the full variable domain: DVKVTQSSRYLVKRTGEKVFLECVQDMDHENMFWYRQDPGLGLRLIYFSYDVKMKEKGDIPEGYSVSREKKERFSLILESASTNQTSMYLCASTEYRGTNTGELFFGEGSRLTVL.

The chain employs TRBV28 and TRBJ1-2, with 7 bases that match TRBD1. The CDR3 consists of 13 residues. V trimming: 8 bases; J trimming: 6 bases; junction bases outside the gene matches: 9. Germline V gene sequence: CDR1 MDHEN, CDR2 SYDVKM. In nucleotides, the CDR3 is TGTGCCAGCTCAGGGGGGCCAACGGATGGCTACACCTTC. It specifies CASSGGPTDGYTF.

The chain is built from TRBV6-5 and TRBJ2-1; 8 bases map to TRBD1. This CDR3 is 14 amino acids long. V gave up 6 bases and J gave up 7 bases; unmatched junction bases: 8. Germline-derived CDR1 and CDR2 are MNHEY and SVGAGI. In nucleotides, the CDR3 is TGTGCCAGCAGAAAAGACAGGGGCTCGAATGAGCAGTTCTTC. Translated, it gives CASRKDRGSNEQFF.